Sequencing of this T cell receptor beta chain was carried out in a study of regulatory T cells in long-lasting Graves disease. Trimming shortened V by 0 bases and J by 4 bases, and 12 bases separated the two germline ends. The CDR3 runs to 15 residues. Germline CDR1 reads ENHRY; CDR2 reads SYGVKD. Library construction for TCR beta used iRepertoire HTBI primers and Arm-PCR of CDR3 regions. Under the authors' procedure: Among the samples, roughly 61 TRBV and 14 to 15 TRBJ segments were identified. Each CDR3 protein is one row after TCRdb ran MiXCR on the multiplex PCR reads. The authors' filters were not applied to this entry. Of 650,000 to 850,000 distinct CDR3 sequences in the sample, about 32% were seen once. The time point: persistent/refractory GD, antithyroid drugs over 5 years with positive TRAb. From PBMCs, RNA was extracted and then used to make the TCR library.

The genes are TRBV10-3 and TRBJ1-1, with unresolved D. The sample consisted of peripheral blood mononuclear cells (PBMCs), taken when the disease was refractory, from a patient treated with antithyroid drugs. The source of this sequence is a female donor with Graves disease. The CDR3 protein is CAISESRGFGTEAFF. CDR3 DNA: TGTGCCATCAGTGAGTCGAGAGGGTTTGGCACTGAAGCTTTCTTT.